This TCR beta chain was documented in a study of CD8+CD57+ T cells in acquired aplastic anemia. This clonotype was detected many times. The sequenced patients had an expansion of CD8+CD57+ cells seen by flow cytometry. Using genomic DNA as the template, TCR beta VDJ and CDR3 profiling was carried out. TCRdb reanalysed the reads using MiXCR and keeps one entry per CDR3 protein. This table holds a few hundred thousand distinct CDR3 sequences, around 49% found once. CDR1 and CDR2 from the germline V gene are GTSNPN and SVGIG (reference sequence). V was shortened by 1 base and J by 4 bases, with 8 bases between the two germline ends. This CDR3 comprises 13 residues.

The chain combines TRBV30 with TRBJ1-5; D remains unclear. The specimen was sorted CD4+, CD8+, or CD8+CD57+ T cells (not recorded which) from PBMCs. The receptor's source is a human donor with aplastic anemia. This CDR3 reads CAWSEAWNQPQHF. The CDR3 DNA reads TGTGCCTGGAGTGAAGCCTGGAATCAGCCCCAGCATTTT.